These T cell receptor beta chains were read from a single sample in a study of beta chain features in type 1 diabetes. Generated by immunoSEQ multiplex PCR, the TCRdb table keeps only in-frame clones and is missing some. This table has around 600,000 clones, about an eighth appearing once. The sequencing sample was made of naive CD4+ T cells from blood. These TCRs come from a man under 40 with type 1 diabetes. CDR3s include the opening cysteine and the closing phenylalanine or tryptophan. A D gene is named only where the DNA matches it firmly. Some rows have no size entry. The others give once, few or many, or a class for an expanded clone.

>TRBJ1-6|few|NA|TRBV6-5
CASSSQDGIYNSPLHF
TGTGCCAGCAGTTCCCAGGACGGAATCTATAATTCACCCCTCCACTTT
>TRBJ1-4|few|NA|TRBV7-9
CASSLAKYEKLFF
TGTGCCAGCAGCTTAGCTAAATACGAAAAACTGTTTTTT
>TRBJ1-2|NA|NA|TRBV20-1
CSARNSYGYTF
TGCAGTGCTAGGAATAGCTATGGCTACACCTTC
>TRBJ1-1|few|NA|TRBV2
CASKVYRTVEAFF
TGTGCCAGCAAGGTATACCGGACAGTTGAAGCTTTCTTT
>TRBJ2-7|few|NA|TRBV7-9
CASSSRDSDTGSGAQYF
TGTGCCAGCAGCTCCCGGGACAGCGATACGGGTAGCGGGGCCCAGTACTTC
>TRBJ2-1|NA|NA|TRBV25-1
CASSAWGQTYNEQFF
TGTGCCAGCAGTGCTTGGGGGCAAACCTACAATGAGCAGTTCTTC
>TRBJ2-7|few|NA|TRBV4-1
CASSQAVSQGNEQYF
TGCGCCAGCAGCCAAGCGGTAAGCCAGGGGAACGAGCAGTACTTC
>TRBJ2-3|few|TRBD2|TRBV6-1
CASSEGISGGTDTQYF
TGTGCCAGCAGTGAAGGTATTAGCGGGGGCACAGATACGCAGTATTTT
>TRBJ1-2|NA|NA|TRBV25-1
CASTNGPNYGYTF
TGTGCCAGCACTAACGGGCCGAACTATGGCTACACCTTC
>TRBJ2-1|few|TRBD1|TRBV14
CASSQGPSGQGHPFF
TGTGCCAGCAGCCAAGGGCCATCGGGACAGGGTCATCCGTTCTTC
>TRBJ1-6|few|NA|TRBV7-2
CASSFPTGGSSPLHF
TGTGCCAGCAGCTTCCCGACAGGAGGTAGTTCACCCCTCCACTTT
>TRBJ1-2|NA|TRBD1|TRBV28
CASKQGDRGYTF
TGTGCCAGCAAACAGGGGGATAGGGGCTACACCTTC
>TRBJ2-1|few|NA|TRBV27
CASSYESVGYNEQFF
TGTGCCAGCAGTTACGAAAGTGTGGGATACAATGAGCAGTTCTTC
>TRBJ2-5|NA|TRBD1|TRBV5-4
CASSLGQGGGETQYF
TGTGCCAGCAGCCTCGGACAGGGAGGAGGAGAGACCCAGTACTTC
>TRBJ2-1|NA|NA|TRBV5-1
CASSLTRLRQRNEQFF
TGCGCCAGCAGCTTGACGCGATTACGACAGCGCAATGAGCAGTTCTTC
>TRBJ2-1|NA|NA|TRBV27
CASSLSLRYNEQFF
TGTGCCAGCAGTTTATCTCTCCGGTACAATGAGCAGTTCTTC
>TRBJ1-5|NA|NA|TRBV7-6
CASSQDPRKGQPQHF
TGTGCCAGCAGCCAAGACCCTCGGAAGGGTCAGCCCCAGCATTTT
>TRBJ2-2|NA|NA|TRBV5-1
CASSFLGQTNTGELFF
TGCGCCAGCAGCTTTTTAGGGCAAACGAACACCGGGGAGCTGTTTTTT
>TRBJ2-1|few|NA|TRBV4-2
CASSPQGYNEQFF
TGTGCCAGCAGTCCCCAGGGATACAATGAGCAGTTCTTC
>TRBJ2-7|NA|NA|TRBV6-5
CASSYSRGYEQYF
TGTGCCAGCAGTTACTCGAGGGGATACGAGCAGTACTTC
>TRBJ2-7|NA|NA|TRBV5-1
CASSLASGLSGVEQYF
TGCGCCAGCAGCTTGGCCTCAGGGTTGTCTGGTGTCGAGCAGTACTTC